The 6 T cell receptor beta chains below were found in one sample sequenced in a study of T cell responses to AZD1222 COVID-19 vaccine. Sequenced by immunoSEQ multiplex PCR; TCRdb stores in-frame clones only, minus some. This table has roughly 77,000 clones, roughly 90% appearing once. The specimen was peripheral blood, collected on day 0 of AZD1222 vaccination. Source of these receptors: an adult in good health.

CDR3 in DNA: TGTGCCAGCAGCTTGGGACGGCCTCAGCCCTACAATGAGCAGTTCTTC. Protein product: CASSLGRPQPYNEQFF. The rearrangement uses TRBV5-4 and TRBJ2-1; D gene unclear. V was clipped by 0 bases and J by 2 bases, with 12 bases between them. Germline-derived CDR1 and CDR2 are SGHNT and YYREEE (reference sequence). The CDR3 length is 16 residues.

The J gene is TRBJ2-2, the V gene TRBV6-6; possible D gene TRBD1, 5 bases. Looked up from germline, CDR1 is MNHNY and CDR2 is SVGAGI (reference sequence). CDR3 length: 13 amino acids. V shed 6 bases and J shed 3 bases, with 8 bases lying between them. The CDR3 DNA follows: TGTGCCAGCAGGTGGGGCGACACCGGGGAGCTGTTTTTT. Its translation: CASRWGDTGELFF.

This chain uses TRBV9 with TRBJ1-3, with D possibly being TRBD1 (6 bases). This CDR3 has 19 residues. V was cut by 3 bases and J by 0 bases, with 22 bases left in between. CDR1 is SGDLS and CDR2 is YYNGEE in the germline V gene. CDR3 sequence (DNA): TGTGCCAGCAGCGCCGACAGGATGGATATACGGAGCTCTGGAAACACCATATATTTT. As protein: CASSADRMDIRSSGNTIYF.

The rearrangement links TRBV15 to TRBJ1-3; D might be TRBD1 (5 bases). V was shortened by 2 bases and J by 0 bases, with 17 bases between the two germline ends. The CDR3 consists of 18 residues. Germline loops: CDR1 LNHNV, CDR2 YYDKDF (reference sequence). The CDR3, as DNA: TGTGCCACCAGCAGATGGCAGGGAACAGCCGACTCTGGAAACACCATATATTTT. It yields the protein CATSRWQGTADSGNTIYF. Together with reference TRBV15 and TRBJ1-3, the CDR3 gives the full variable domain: DAMVIQNPRYQVTQFGKPVTLSCSQTLNHNVMYWYQQKSSQAPKLLFHYYDKDFNNEADTPDNFQSRRPNTSFCFLDIRSPGLGDTAMYLCATSRWQGTADSGNTIYFGEGSWLTVV.

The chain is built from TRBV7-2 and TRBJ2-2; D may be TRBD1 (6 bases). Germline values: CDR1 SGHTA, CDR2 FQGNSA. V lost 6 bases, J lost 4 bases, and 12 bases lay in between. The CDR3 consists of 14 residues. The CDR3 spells CASRRDRFTGELFF. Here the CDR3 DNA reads TGTGCCAGCAGGCGCGACAGGTTCACCGGGGAGCTGTTTTTT.

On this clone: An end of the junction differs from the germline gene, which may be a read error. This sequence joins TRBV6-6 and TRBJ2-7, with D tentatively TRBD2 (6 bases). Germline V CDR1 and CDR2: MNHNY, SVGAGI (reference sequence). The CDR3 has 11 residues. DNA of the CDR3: TGTGCCAGCAGTTACGGCCGGGGGTCCAGCTTC. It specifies CASSYGRGSSF.